The 20 T cell receptor beta chains below all came from one sample that was sequenced in a study of T cell repertoires in cytomegalovirus infection. TCRdb ran MiXCR on the reads and lists one entry per CDR3 protein. The sample has roughly 860,000 distinct CDR3 sequences; roughly 33% are singletons. The antigens of these receptors remain unknown. This sample comprised cultured CD8+ T cells from PBMCs, obtained from culture after CMV antigen stimulation. These receptors all stem from a human donor in good health (CMV status not recorded). Some clones in this sample may be carry-over from other donors' samples.

The chain couples TRBV6-2 or TRBV6-3 to TRBJ2-1; D may be TRBD1 (6 bases). The CDR3 runs 16 residues. Germline CDR1 and CDR2: MNHEY and SVGEGT. V lost 5 bases and J lost 3, with 17 bases in between. The CDR3, as DNA: TGTGCCAGCAGTCAAACGGCAGGGGTCTACTACAATGAGCAGTTCTTC. This translates into CASSQTAGVYYNEQFF.

This clonotype appeared a few times. This chain links TRBV29-1 with TRBJ1-1, with unresolved D. V gave up 3 bases and J gave up 0 bases, with 8 bases separating them. Germline V gives CDR1 SQVTM, CDR2 ANQGSEA. This CDR3 contains 13 residues. CDR3 coding DNA: TGCAGCGTTGAGGCAGACATGAACACTGAAGCTTTCTTT. Its protein product is CSVEADMNTEAFF.

There are a few counts of this clonotype. V and J are TRBV28 and TRBJ2-3; 13 nucleotides line up with TRBD2. CDR1 and CDR2 from the germline V gene are MDHEN and SYDVKM. Losses at the gene ends were 6 bases for V and 5 bases for J; bases not matched to a gene: 17. The CDR3 is 19 amino acids. The CDR3 protein is CASSLPGTSGAYGKDTQYF. The CDR3 DNA is TGTGCCAGCAGCCTCCCGGGGACTAGCGGGGCCTATGGTAAAGATACGCAGTATTTT.

This clonotype was seen more than once but under ten times. This chain joins TRBV6-1 and TRBJ1-5; possible D gene TRBD1, 6 bases. V lost 4 bases and J lost 1, with 11 bases in between. The CDR3 has 15 residues. The germline V gene encodes CDR1 MNHNS and CDR2 SASEGT. The CDR3 protein is CASSGPDRSNQPQHF. In DNA, the CDR3 is TGTGCCAGCAGTGGTCCTGACAGGAGCAATCAGCCCCAGCATTTT.

This clonotype has at least ten counts. The rearrangement uses TRBV12-3 or TRBV12-4 and TRBJ2-1; 8 nucleotides line up with TRBD1. CDR3 length: 13 residues. V gave up 6 bases and J gave up 4 bases; unmatched junction bases: 2. In DNA form, the CDR3 reads TGTGCCAGCAGGGACAGGGTATACAATGAGCAGTTCTTC. This translates into CASRDRVYNEQFF.

In this sample, this clonotype turned up a few times. The chain links TRBV6-6 to TRBJ2-2; D gene ambiguous. The CDR3 is made up of 13 amino acids. V was cut by 1 base and J by 6 bases, with 6 bases left in between. Per the germline V gene, CDR1 is MNHNY and CDR2 is SVGAGI (reference sequence). The CDR3 DNA follows: TGTGCCAGCAGTTACTTGGATTCCGGGGAGCTGTTTTTT. Translating gives CASSYLDSGELFF.

This clonotype was counted a few times. The chain links TRBV27 to TRBJ1-1, with 7 nucleotides matching TRBD1. CDR1 is MNHEY, CDR2 SMNVEV, per germline (reference sequence). V lost 7 bases, J lost 3 bases, and 14 bases stayed unmatched. The length of the CDR3 is 16 residues. The chain's CDR3 is CASKVGLYTGDTEAFF. CDR3 in DNA: TGTGCCAGCAAGGTTGGTCTTTATACAGGGGACACTGAAGCTTTCTTT.

The sample holds a few counts of this clonotype. V is TRBV4-2 and J is TRBJ2-7; D is possibly TRBD1 (5 bases). The CDR3 extends over 16 amino acids. Germline loops: CDR1 LGHNA, CDR2 YNFKEQ. V shed 1 base and J shed 0 bases, with 13 bases lying between them. The CDR3 protein is CASSQGGFFSSYEQYF. Written as DNA, the CDR3 is TGTGCCAGCAGCCAAGGGGGCTTTTTTAGCTCCTACGAGCAGTACTTC.

The chain uses TRBV5-1 and TRBJ1-2; D gene ambiguous. This CDR3 contains 15 residues. Germline CDR1 reads SGHRS; CDR2 reads YFSETQ. V was cut by 0 bases and J by 8 bases, with 17 bases left in between. The DNA for the CDR3 is TGCGCCAGCAGCTTGGAGGTGGGCCCCTTGGAAGGCTACACCTTC. Residues: CASSLEVGPLEGYTF.

The V call is TRBV7-9, the J call TRBJ1-6, with TRBD1 matching 9 bases. Unmatched junction bases numbered 12, after V lost 5 bases and J lost 7 bases. This CDR3 has 17 residues. Germline V gene sequence: CDR1 SEHNR, CDR2 FQNEAQ (reference sequence). As DNA, the CDR3 is TGTGCCAGCAGCCCACCTCTGGGGACAGGGTCCAATTCACCCCTCCACTTT. This encodes CASSPPLGTGSNSPLHF.

This clonotype showed up just a few times. The V call is TRBV10-3, the J call TRBJ1-1; D gene ambiguous. The germline V and J ends were trimmed by 7 bases and 4 bases, with 16 bases remaining between them. The CDR3 is 14 residues long. CDR1 is ENHRY, CDR2 SYGVKD, per germline. The DNA of the CDR3 is TGTGCCATCAATGGTAAGGAAGGGTTCACTGAAGCTTTCTTT. Translation: CAINGKEGFTEAFF.

V is TRBV20-1 and J is TRBJ2-2; 8 bases are shared with TRBD2. The CDR3 covers 15 residues. Trimming at V came to 6 bases and at J to 4 bases, leaving 10 bases not matched to a gene. Germline-derived CDR1 and CDR2 are DFQATT and SNEGSKA (reference sequence). The CDR3 here is CSALRTSWSTGELFF. The CDR3 region has the DNA TGCAGTGCACTACGGACTAGCTGGAGCACCGGGGAGCTGTTTTTT.

The chain couples TRBV19 to TRBJ2-1, with 10 bases aligning to TRBD2. After removal of 3 bases from V and 8 bases from J, the junction contained 10 bases not matched to a gene. This CDR3 comprises 16 residues. Germline V gives CDR1 LNHDA, CDR2 SQIVND (reference sequence). CDR3: CASSMGGLAGADEQFF. CDR3 nucleotide sequence: TGTGCCAGTAGTATGGGGGGCCTAGCGGGGGCAGATGAGCAGTTCTTC.

The rearrangement joins TRBV5-4 to TRBJ2-7; 8 bases are a match to TRBD2. The CDR3 has 14 amino acids. The ends lost 4 bases at V and 5 bases at J; junction bases unmatched: 8. Germline assignment: CDR1 SGHNT and CDR2 YYREEE (reference sequence). CDR3 loop: CASSGSGEGHEQYF. The CDR3 bases are TGTGCCAGCAGCGGTAGCGGGGAAGGTCACGAGCAGTACTTC.

This clonotype was counted a few times. At one end, the junction sequence differs from germline, possibly due to a read error. V usage is TRBV2 and J usage is TRBJ2-5, with TRBD1 matching over 7 bases. The V gene's germline CDR1 is SNHLY and CDR2 FYNNEI. The CDR3 has 16 amino acids. The CDR3 nucleotides are TGTGCCAGCACTGAAGAACCGGGACAGAGACAAGAGACCCAGTACTTC. This sequence encodes CASTEEPGQRQETQYF.

This clonotype was detected a few times. The chain carries TRBV27 and TRBJ1-2; D gene uncertain. Germline V gene lookup returns CDR1 MNHEY and CDR2 SMNVEV (reference sequence). The V end was cut by 0 bases, the J end by 5 bases, with 13 bases between. This CDR3 is built from 15 residues. The CDR3 sequence: CASSLSGIVWYGYTF. The CDR3 DNA reads TGTGCCAGCAGTTTATCTGGCATCGTTTGGTATGGCTACACCTTC.

This chain uses TRBV4-3 with TRBJ2-1; 9 nucleotides match TRBD2. The CDR3 is 14 amino acids. Germline assignment: CDR1 LGHNA and CDR2 YSLEER. V lost 5 bases and J lost 6; bases outside the gene matches: 5. CDR3 sequence (DNA): TGCGCCAGCAGCAGCGGGGGGACGACCAATGAGCAGTTCTTC. Its translation is CASSSGGTTNEQFF.

The table lists this clonotype with a few counts. This chain links TRBV27 with TRBJ1-5; no clear D. With 5 bases removed from V and 6 bases from J, the gap between germline ends came to 8 bases. The germline V gene encodes CDR1 MNHEY and CDR2 SMNVEV (reference sequence). This CDR3 has 12 amino acids. CDR3 sequence reads: CASSIVGQPQHF. The CDR3 DNA follows: TGTGCCAGCAGTATCGTGGGTCAGCCCCAGCATTTT.

The chain employs TRBV6-5 and TRBJ2-7; the D is unclear. V lost 6 bases, J lost 6 bases, and 9 bases lay in between. Germline V gene lookup returns CDR1 MNHEY and CDR2 SVGAGI. The CDR3 length is 11 residues. The CDR3 sequence: CASRDPFEQYF. CDR3 sequence (DNA): TGTGCCAGCAGGGACCCTTTCGAGCAGTACTTC.

The genes are TRBV28 and TRBJ2-3; 14 nucleotides align to TRBD2. Trimming took 7 bases from V and 4 from J; bases not matched to a gene: 13. The length of the CDR3 is 18 residues. From germline, CDR1 is MDHEN and CDR2 SYDVKM. CDR3 sequence reads: CASKGLAGGRYVADTQYF. In nucleotides, the CDR3 is TGTGCCAGCAAAGGACTAGCGGGGGGAAGGTACGTTGCAGATACGCAGTATTTT. Based on the CDR3 plus reference TRBV28 and TRBJ2-3, the full variable domain is DVKVTQSSRYLVKRTGEKVFLECVQDMDHENMFWYRQDPGLGLRLIYFSYDVKMKEKGDIPEGYSVSREKKERFSLILESASTNQTSMYLCASKGLAGGRYVADTQYFGPGTRLTVL.